These 21 T cell receptor beta chains were sequenced from one sample in a study of CD8+ T cells in alopecia areata. It was cDNA, reverse transcribed from extracted RNA, that served as the sequencing template. Method: immunoSEQ multiplex PCR; TCRdb's copy keeps in-frame clones and lacks some. The sample yields 120,000 or so clones, about 46% seen once. Sequencing was carried out using NKG2D-low CD8+ T cells sorted from blood. All receptors come from a human donor with alopecia areata.

In this sample, this clone turned up a few times. The chain recombines TRBV29-1 with TRBJ2-2; 9 nucleotides match TRBD1. V was clipped by 5 bases and J by 5 bases; unmatched bases: 3. Per the germline V gene, CDR1 is SQVTM and CDR2 is ANQGSEA. This CDR3 is 13 amino acids long. Written as DNA, the CDR3 is TGCAGCGTTCGGACAGGGGAAACCGGGGAGCTGTTTTTT. It specifies CSVRTGETGELFF.

This clone has only one observation. The genes are TRBV29-1 and TRBJ2-7; D is perhaps TRBD1 (5 bases). V lost 1 base and J lost 4, with 17 bases in between. Germline V gene sequence: CDR1 SQVTM, CDR2 ANQGSEA. The CDR3 consists of 15 residues. DNA for the CDR3: TGCAGCGTTGAAGTGGGGCACAAAAGGGATTACGAGCAGTACTTC. This translates into CSVEVGHKRDYEQYF.

This clone was recorded a few times. The V gene is TRBV15, the J gene TRBJ2-5, with D possibly being TRBD1 (7 bases). The CDR3 has 15 residues. V lost 6 bases and J lost 5, with 19 bases in between. Germline loops: CDR1 LNHNV, CDR2 YYDKDF (reference sequence). CDR3 sequence: CATRGGGGAIETQYF. CDR3 in DNA: TGTGCCACCAGGGGTGGAGGGGGCGCGATCGAGACCCAGTACTTC.

The chain combines TRBV4-1 with TRBJ2-7; D call uncertain. Deletions cut 1 base from V and 4 bases from J, with 11 bases between. The V gene's germline CDR1 is MGHRA and CDR2 YSYEKL. The CDR3 extends over 14 amino acids. CDR3 in amino acids: CASSQGVGRYEQYF. The CDR3 region has the DNA TGCGCCAGCAGCCAAGGAGTCGGGCGATACGAGCAGTACTTC.

The rearrangement uses TRBV11-2 and TRBJ2-1; a weak D match, TRBD2 (5 bases). Trimming took off 4 bases at V and 0 bases at J, with 10 bases between the two ends. This CDR3 region has 15 residues. Per the germline V gene, CDR1 is SGHAT and CDR2 is FQNNGV. CDR3 in DNA: TGTGCCAGCAGCTACGGGGATTTCTCCTACAATGAGCAGTTCTTC. As protein: CASSYGDFSYNEQFF. Looking up the rest from reference TRBV11-2 and TRBJ2-1 gives the full variable domain: EAGVAQSPRYKIIEKRQSVAFWCNPISGHATLYWYQQILGQGPKLLIQFQNNGVVDDSQLPKDRFSAERLKGVDSTLKIQPAKLEDSAVYLCASSYGDFSYNEQFFGPGTRLTVL.

Only a few counts were recorded for this clone. The V gene is TRBV29-1, the J gene TRBJ2-7; possible D gene TRBD1, 6 bases. The CDR3 length is 12 residues. V was shortened by 0 bases and J by 5 bases, with 8 bases between the two germline ends. Germline V lookup: CDR1 SQVTM, CDR2 ANQGSEA. CDR3 nucleotide sequence: TGCAGCGTTGAAGATGAGGGGGACGAGCAGTACTTC. Protein: CSVEDEGDEQYF.

The chain carries TRBV6-6 and TRBJ1-4; D perhaps matches TRBD1 (6 bases). Per germline, CDR1 MNHNY and CDR2 SVGAGI (reference sequence). This CDR3 contains 14 residues. The ends were cut back, 2 bases at V and 6 bases at J, with 10 bases in the middle. CDR3 coding DNA: TGTGCCAGCAGTTACAGCGCAGGGGATGAAAAACTGTTTTTT. Protein product: CASSYSAGDEKLFF.

This chain connects TRBV29-1 to TRBJ2-1; no clear D. The germline gives CDR1 SQVTM, CDR2 ANQGSEA. The CDR3 is 15 residues long. V was shortened by 3 bases and J by 0 bases, with 12 bases between the two germline ends. Here the CDR3 reads CSVEAASSSYNEQFF. CDR3 DNA: TGCAGCGTTGAGGCTGCGAGCAGCTCCTACAATGAGCAGTTCTTC.

This clone has a handful of counts. This chain links TRBV28 with TRBJ1-3, with no clear D. The V gene's germline CDR1 is MDHEN and CDR2 SYDVKM. V was cut by 9 bases and J by 0 bases, with 12 bases left in between. The length of the CDR3 is 14 residues. CDR3 coding DNA: TGTGCCAGTAGGATCGGTTACTCTGGAAACACCATATATTTT. Protein: CASRIGYSGNTIYF.

The count of this clone is one. The chain has TRBV2 and TRBJ1-5; the D is unclear. The germline V gene encodes CDR1 SNHLY and CDR2 FYNNEI. V lost 3 bases to trimming and J lost 1 base, with 7 bases between them. The CDR3 has 14 residues. CDR3 loop: CASSDSGSNQPQHF. The CDR3 region has the DNA TGTGCCAGCAGTGATTCGGGCAGCAATCAGCCCCAGCATTTT. The full variable domain, with the rest looked up from reference TRBV2 and TRBJ1-5, is EPEVTQTPSHQVTQMGQEVILRCVPISNHLYFYWYRQILGQKVEFLVSFYNNEISEKSEIFDDQFSVERPDGSNFTLKIRSTKLEDSAMYFCASSDSGSNQPQHFGDGTRLSIL.

This chain uses TRBV14 with TRBJ2-1; D is uncertain. The V gene lost 4 bases and the J gene lost 5 bases, with 15 bases spanning the gap. Germline CDR1 and CDR2: SGHDN and FVKESK. This CDR3 is built from 15 residues. CDR3 bases: TGTGCCAGCAGCCCTATGATGGACCTCCACAATGAGCAGTTCTTC. It codes for CASSPMMDLHNEQFF.

The chain recombines TRBV13 with TRBJ2-3; a possible D gene is TRBD1 (5 bases). Trimming removed 0 bases from V and 3 bases from J, with 13 bases in between. The CDR3 extends over 16 amino acids. Germline V gene data show CDR1 as PRHDT and CDR2 as FYEKMQ (reference sequence). The CDR3 protein is CASSLGVGARTDTQYF. Here the CDR3 DNA reads TGTGCCAGCAGCTTAGGAGTTGGGGCTCGGACAGATACGCAGTATTTT.

This clone was detected a few times. V and J are TRBV14 and TRBJ1-1; D uncertain. Trimming cost V 2 bases and J 0 bases, with 10 bases left between them. Germline V gene lookup returns CDR1 SGHDN and CDR2 FVKESK. CDR3 length: 15 residues. The CDR3 sequence: CASSQRPGLNTEAFF. In DNA, the CDR3 is TGTGCCAGCAGCCAAAGGCCTGGGTTGAACACTGAAGCTTTCTTT.

The J gene is TRBJ2-7, the V gene TRBV29-1, with 7 bases matching TRBD1. Germline trimming cut 6 bases from V and 0 bases from J; bases unmatched to any gene: 5. The CDR3 is 13 amino acids. Germline V gene data show CDR1 as SQVTM and CDR2 as ANQGSEA. The CDR3 DNA reads as TGCAGCGTCGATGGACAGGACTCCTACGAGCAGTACTTC. Its protein is CSVDGQDSYEQYF.

This clone occurred a few times. The chain employs TRBV28 and TRBJ2-4; D not resolved. The V and J ends lost 5 bases and 9 bases respectively, with 8 bases between them. CDR1 MDHEN and CDR2 SYDVKM come from the germline V gene. CDR3 length: 11 residues. The CDR3 bases are TGTGCCAGCAGTGCCCCAGGCATTCAGTACTTC. Translated: CASSAPGIQYF.

The chain couples TRBV29-1 to TRBJ2-1; D gene ambiguous. The V end lost 4 bases, the J end lost 8 bases, and 6 bases lay between the germline ends. The CDR3 runs 10 residues. Germline lookup yields CDR1 SQVTM and CDR2 ANQGSEA. CDR3: CSVVIDEQFF. DNA of the CDR3: TGCAGCGTTGTTATCGATGAGCAGTTCTTC.

The chain has TRBV13 and TRBJ2-3; 13 nucleotides match TRBD2. Germline V lookup: CDR1 PRHDT, CDR2 FYEKMQ (reference sequence). This CDR3 region has 17 residues. Unmatched junction bases numbered 7, after V lost 4 bases and J lost 3 bases. In DNA, the CDR3 is TGTGCCAGCAGCTGGCAGACTAGCGGGGGGTGGACAGATACGCAGTATTTT. The encoded protein is CASSWQTSGGWTDTQYF.

The chain carries TRBV9 and TRBJ2-3; D is ambiguous. The CDR3 totals 13 residues. The V end was cut by 3 bases, the J end by 2 bases, with 7 bases between. The germline V gene has CDR1 SGDLS and CDR2 YYNGEE. The CDR3 DNA sequence: TGTGCCAGCAGCGGGGGTAACACAGATACGCAGTATTTT. Its translation: CASSGGNTDTQYF.

This clone was detected once. The V call is TRBV27, the J call TRBJ2-4; a possible D gene is TRBD2 (6 bases). The CDR3 loop spans 16 amino acids. CDR1 is MNHEY and CDR2 is SMNVEV in the germline V gene (reference sequence). Trimming took off 5 bases at V and 0 bases at J, with 14 bases between the two ends. CDR3 sequence: CASSLQVGGAKNIQYF. CDR3 coding DNA: TGTGCCAGCAGTCTACAGGTGGGGGGAGCCAAAAACATTCAGTACTTC.

This clone was seen a few times. This chain links TRBV2 with TRBJ2-5; D possibly corresponds to TRBD1 (7 bases). Germline V gene sequence: CDR1 SNHLY, CDR2 FYNNEI. CDR3 size: 16 residues. With 3 bases removed from V and 0 bases from J, the gap between germline ends came to 14 bases. The CDR3 protein is CASSDLQGGHQETQYF. DNA for the CDR3: TGTGCCAGCAGTGACCTGCAGGGGGGCCACCAAGAGACCCAGTACTTC.

CDR3 protein: CSVERGISTDTQYF. DNA of the CDR3: TGCAGCGTTGAGCGGGGGATTAGCACAGATACGCAGTATTTT. The gene calls are TRBV29-1 and TRBJ2-3; 7 bases are shared with TRBD2. The V gene's germline CDR1 is SQVTM and CDR2 ANQGSEA. V was clipped by 3 bases and J by 0 bases; unmatched bases: 3. The length of the CDR3 is 14 residues.